This passage covers 24 T cell receptor beta chains from one sample sequenced in a study of metastatic and nonmetastatic thyroid tumors. All patients reached thyroid surgery having received no treatment beforehand. TCRdb reanalyzed the PCR reads with MiXCR. The sample comprises 20,000 to 30,000 clones, more than 25% of which are singletons, and roughly 5.6% rests with the top ten. Sequencing input: blood. The receptor source for this set is a female donor with papillary thyroid cancer or a benign thyroid nodule (not recorded which). Some clones in this sample may be carry-over from other donors' samples.

This clone has more than one count but fewer than ten. V and J are TRBV12-3 or TRBV12-4 and TRBJ2-7; no firm D call. The germline V and J ends were trimmed by 3 bases and 3 bases, with 9 bases remaining between them. CDR3 size: 13 residues. The CDR3 DNA sequence: TGTGCCAGCAGTTTCGCGTGGGGCTACGAGCAGTACTTC. It translates to CASSFAWGYEQYF.

This clone was seen a handful of times. The chain links TRBV6-1 to TRBJ1-1, with a possible D match to TRBD1 (5 bases). The CDR3 runs 14 residues. Germline lookup yields CDR1 MNHNS and CDR2 SASEGT. Trimming pared 6 bases from V and 9 bases from J, leaving 20 bases between. CDR3 protein: CASSPQREAGKAFF. The CDR3 DNA reads TGTGCCAGCAGCCCCCAAAGGGAGGCAGGGAAAGCTTTCTTT.

The chain carries TRBV2 and TRBJ2-2; D unresolved. The CDR3 sequence is 15 residues long. Per the germline V gene, CDR1 is SNHLY and CDR2 is FYNNEI. Trimming stripped 1 base from V and 5 bases from J, with 11 bases between. The CDR3 DNA is TGTGCCAGCAGTGAAGACTACAGTGGGACCGGGGAGCTGTTTTTT. Protein product: CASSEDYSGTGELFF.

This clone was observed many times. V gene TRBV6-5 combines with J gene TRBJ2-3, with TRBD2 as a possible D gene (6 bases). The germline V gene encodes CDR1 MNHEY and CDR2 SVGAGI. The CDR3 extends over 15 amino acids. The V and J ends lost 2 bases and 0 bases respectively, with 9 bases between them. Written as DNA, the CDR3 is TGTGCCAGCAGTTACCGGGCGGGGAGCACAGATACGCAGTATTTT. This codes for CASSYRAGSTDTQYF.

This clone has a count of ten or more. The rearrangement links TRBV7-9 to TRBJ1-2, with 7 bases lining up with TRBD1. V was clipped by 5 bases and J by 5 bases; unmatched bases: 11. This CDR3 region has 15 residues. Germline V gene data show CDR1 as SEHNR and CDR2 as FQNEAQ (reference sequence). This CDR3 is CASSHLDRELYGYTF. Written as DNA, the CDR3 is TGTGCCAGCAGCCACCTTGACAGGGAGCTATATGGCTACACCTTC.

V is TRBV20-1 and J is TRBJ1-6, with no clear D. V was trimmed by 3 bases and J by 4 bases, leaving 22 bases between them. This CDR3 is built from 18 residues. Germline CDR1 DFQATT, CDR2 SNEGSKA (reference sequence). CDR3 nucleotide sequence: TGCAGTGCTAGTGTGTTAGAGCACTGGCTACATTATAATTCACCCCTCCACTTT. The encoded protein is CSASVLEHWLHYNSPLHF.

J is TRBJ2-1 and V is TRBV28; tentatively, D is TRBD1 or TRBD2 (5 bases each). V shed 5 bases and J shed 8 bases, with 19 bases lying between them. From germline, CDR1 is MDHEN and CDR2 SYDVKM. The CDR3 spans 15 residues. CDR3 protein: CASSPPRGRYHEQFF. The CDR3 DNA reads as TGTGCCAGCAGTCCCCCCCGGGGCAGGTACCATGAGCAGTTCTTC. The full variable domain, completed using reference TRBV28 and TRBJ2-1, is DVKVTQSSRYLVKRTGEKVFLECVQDMDHENMFWYRQDPGLGLRLIYFSYDVKMKEKGDIPEGYSVSREKKERFSLILESASTNQTSMYLCASSPPRGRYHEQFFGPGTRLTVL.

The genes are TRBV27 and TRBJ1-5; 10 nucleotides match TRBD1. V dropped 10 bases and J dropped 10; count of bases not matched to a gene: 13. Germline lookup yields CDR1 MNHEY and CDR2 SMNVEV (reference sequence). This CDR3 comprises 14 residues. The CDR3 region is CANRGTGEGHPQHF. The CDR3 DNA reads TGTGCCAACAGGGGGACAGGGGAGGGTCATCCCCAGCATTTT.

The DNA for the CDR3 is TGCGCCAGCAGCCAAGATGCAAATGGCAATCAGCCCCAGCATTTT. Translation: CASSQDANGNQPQHF. V usage is TRBV4-3 and J usage is TRBJ1-5; no clear D. The CDR3 length is 15 residues. Germline V gene data show CDR1 as LGHNA and CDR2 as YSLEER. V was pared by 0 bases and J by 2 bases, with 8 bases between.

The chain is built from TRBV7-8 and TRBJ2-7; maybe TRBD2 (7 bases). Trimming took off 3 bases at V and 5 bases at J, with 14 bases between the two ends. The CDR3 sequence is 14 residues long. Germline V lookup: CDR1 SGHVS, CDR2 FQNEAQ. This chain's CDR3 is CASSFGGRGNEQYF. In nucleotides, the CDR3 is TGTGCCAGCAGCTTTGGGGGGCGGGGGAACGAGCAGTACTTC.

This clone is labeled medium-sized. One junction end disagrees with the germline gene, perhaps due to a read error. The rearrangement joins TRBV5-1 to TRBJ2-1; weak D call: TRBD1 (5 bases). CDR3 length: 13 amino acids. CDR1 is SGHRS and CDR2 is YFSETQ in the germline V gene. DNA of the CDR3: TGCGCCAGCAGCTTGGCAGGGTACAGTGAGCAGTTCTTC. It translates to CASSLAGYSEQFF.

This clone was picked up many times. The chain employs TRBV5-4 and TRBJ2-3; 7 nucleotides line up with TRBD1. With 5 bases clipped from V and 2 bases from J, the junction kept 8 bases outside the gene matches. CDR1 and CDR2 from the germline V gene are SGHNT and YYREEE (reference sequence). The CDR3 loop spans 15 amino acids. The CDR3 DNA sequence: TGTGCCAGCAGGGCCGGGACAGAACACACAGATACGCAGTATTTT. Protein sequence: CASRAGTEHTDTQYF.

The chain links TRBV11-2 to TRBJ2-7; D is ambiguous. CDR3 length: 12 residues. V lost 3 bases and J 4 bases, leaving 7 bases between the germline ends. Germline-derived CDR1 and CDR2 are SGHAT and FQNNGV. The CDR3 reads CASSLGSYEQYF. The CDR3 bases are TGTGCCAGCAGCTTGGGCAGTTACGAGCAGTACTTC.

The chain links TRBV12-3 or TRBV12-4 to TRBJ2-7; D may be TRBD2 (7 bases). The V end lost 3 bases, the J end lost 4 bases, and 13 bases lay between the germline ends. CDR3 length equals 14 residues. The DNA for the CDR3 is TGTGCCAGCAGTTTGGCGCGGGGGCCTTACGAGCAGTACTTC. The encoded protein is CASSLARGPYEQYF.

This clone was detected many times. V is TRBV2 and J is TRBJ2-1, with D uncertain. CDR1 SNHLY and CDR2 FYNNEI come from the germline V gene. There are 18 residues in the CDR3. Trimming took 3 bases from V and 2 from J, leaving 20 bases between them. The CDR3 reads CASSEGGLRLSPYNEQFF. DNA of the CDR3: TGTGCCAGCAGTGAGGGCGGTCTCCGACTGAGCCCCTACAATGAGCAGTTCTTC.

The table lists this clone with a few counts. V is TRBV5-1 and J is TRBJ2-1, with D possibly TRBD2 on 5 matching bases. This CDR3 region has 15 residues. Per the germline V gene, CDR1 is SGHRS and CDR2 is YFSETQ. V was trimmed by 0 bases and J by 4 bases, leaving 11 bases between them. In nucleotides, the CDR3 is TGCGCCAGCAGCTTGGGTGCGGGTTGGTACAATGAGCAGTTCTTC. This encodes CASSLGAGWYNEQFF.

This clone rates as medium-sized. This chain connects TRBV25-1 to TRBJ1-1; 11 nucleotides align to TRBD1. The germline gives CDR1 MGHDK, CDR2 SYGVNS. V lost 7 bases to trimming and J lost 6 bases; unmatched junction nucleotides: 7. The CDR3 runs to 14 residues. This CDR3 reads CASTKGQGDAEAFF. The CDR3 DNA reads TGTGCCAGCACCAAGGGACAGGGGGACGCTGAAGCTTTCTTT.

This clone was observed many times. The chain is built from TRBV5-1 and TRBJ2-5; 10 positions agree with TRBD1. Germline CDR1 is SGHRS and CDR2 is YFSETQ. The CDR3 is 15 residues long. V shed 2 bases and J 5 bases; nucleotides not matched to a gene: 6. The CDR3 bases are TGCGCCAGCAGCTTCGGGACAGGGGTGTCGGAGACCCAGTACTTC. This sequence encodes CASSFGTGVSETQYF.

V and J are TRBV20-1 and TRBJ1-2; no clear D gene. In germline, CDR1 is DFQATT, CDR2 SNEGSKA (reference sequence). The V and J ends lost 1 base and 2 bases respectively, with 17 bases between them. This CDR3 is 16 amino acids long. The CDR3 sequence: CSARALIQNENYGYTF. CDR3 coding DNA: TGCAGTGCTAGAGCTCTCATACAGAACGAGAACTATGGCTACACCTTC.

On this clone itself: The junction and the germline gene differ at one end; a read error may be behind it. The V and J genes are TRBV5-1 and TRBJ2-1, with TRBD2 identical over 7 bases. This CDR3 is built from 14 residues. Germline assignment: CDR1 SGHRS and CDR2 YFSETQ. The CDR3: CASSGGGSVNEHLF. DNA of the CDR3: TGCGCCAGCAGCGGCGGGGGTAGCGTCAATGAGCATCTCTTC.

The sample holds many counts of this clone. This chain uses TRBV11-1 with TRBJ2-6; D is unresolved. The CDR3 loop spans 16 amino acids. Germline assignment: CDR1 SGHAT and CDR2 FQDESV (reference sequence). Trimming stripped 0 bases from V and 2 bases from J, with 8 bases between. CDR3 residues: CASSLAARTGANVLTF. In DNA form, the CDR3 reads TGTGCCAGCAGCTTAGCGGCCAGGACTGGGGCCAACGTCCTGACTTTC.

This clone was seen many times. The genes are TRBV5-1 and TRBJ2-5; TRBD1 matches at 8 bases. The CDR3 runs to 15 residues. Germline CDR1 reads SGHRS; CDR2 reads YFSETQ. V lost 4 bases, J lost 1 base, and 6 bases stayed unmatched. The CDR3 sequence: CASSGGTGPQETQYF. DNA for the CDR3: TGCGCCAGCAGCGGGGGGACAGGACCCCAAGAGACCCAGTACTTC.

Concerning this clone itself: One junction end disagrees with the germline gene, perhaps due to a read error. V is TRBV6-1 and J is TRBJ2-1, with TRBD2 matching 7 bases. The germline V gene encodes CDR1 MNHNS and CDR2 SASEGT. The CDR3 consists of 15 residues. CDR3 DNA: TGTGCCAGCACTCTGCGCGGGAGCTCCTACAATGATCAGTTCTTC. Protein sequence: CASTLRGSSYNDQFF.

In this sample, this clone turned up a few times. The CDR3 carries no conserved terminal phenylalanine or tryptophan, so it likely arises from a read error. The J gene is TRBJ2-2, the V gene TRBV29-1; D is possibly TRBD2 (5 bases). The CDR3 has 12 amino acids. Germline V lookup: CDR1 SQVTM, CDR2 ANQGSEA. V was shortened by 7 bases and J by 11 bases, with 17 bases between the two germline ends. CDR3 sequence (DNA): TGCAGCGCCGTCGCGTGGAGCGGTGAGCTGTTTTCT. This translates into CSAVAWSGELFS.